Listed below are T cell receptor beta chains from one sample, sequenced in a study of OX40 agonist ivuxolimab in advanced cancers. Sequencing was performed with immunoSEQ multiplex PCR; in TCRdb, only in-frame clones are kept and a portion is missing. The sample records roughly 65,000 clones, 80% to 95% being singletons. The sequenced sample was CD4+ or CD8+ T cells sorted from blood, obtained in a trial of the OX40 agonist ivuxolimab. These receptors all stem from an adult with an advanced solid tumor such as melanoma, head and neck, liver or kidney cancer. Each CDR3 is given with its conserved first and last residue. The D gene is left open where the match is weak. Clone size appears in some rows only: once, few, many, or a class for an expanded clone.

V: TRBV25-1
size: once
D: TRBD1
J: TRBJ1-2
DNA: TGTGCCAGCAGTGAATTCGGGACAGATACAACCTATGGCTACACCTTC
CDR3: CASSEFGTDTTYGYTF

V: TRBV12-1
size: .
D: .
J: TRBJ2-7
DNA: TGTGCCAGCAGCTTTGCTTTAAAGGTGGGGACGACCTACGAGCAGTACTTC
CDR3: CASSFALKVGTTYEQYF

V: TRBV5-8
size: .
D: TRBD1
J: TRBJ1-2
DNA: TGTGCCAGCAGTTACCCTTTCGGACAGGGGTCTGGCTACACCTTC
CDR3: CASSYPFGQGSGYTF

V: TRBV25-1
size: .
D: TRBD1
J: TRBJ2-7
DNA: TGTGCCAGCAGTGATGACAGGGGGCTCTACGAGCAGTACTTC
CDR3: CASSDDRGLYEQYF

V: TRBV9
size: .
D: .
J: TRBJ2-7
DNA: TGTGCCAGCAGCGTAGGGTCGGATCCCTACGAGCAGTACTTC
CDR3: CASSVGSDPYEQYF

V: TRBV9
size: .
D: .
J: TRBJ2-7
DNA: TGTGCCAGCAGCGTAGCGGCTAGCTCGACCGCCTACGAGCAGTACTTC
CDR3: CASSVAASSTAYEQYF

V: TRBV27
size: .
D: TRBD2
J: TRBJ2-1
DNA: TGTGCCAGCAGACAAGCGGGAGGCTCCTACAATGAGCAGTTCTTC
CDR3: CASRQAGGSYNEQFF

V: TRBV6-5
size: .
D: TRBD1
J: TRBJ1-3
DNA: TGTGCCAGCAGGACAGGGGTAGGAAACACCATATATTTT
CDR3: CASRTGVGNTIYF

V: TRBV9
size: .
D: .
J: TRBJ1-2
DNA: TGTGCCAGCAGAGACGGGGTCGATGGCTACACCTTC
CDR3: CASRDGVDGYTF

V: TRBV28
size: .
D: .
J: TRBJ1-2
DNA: TGTGCCAGCAGTTCCTTAACCCCTGGGTATGGCTACACCTTC
CDR3: CASSSLTPGYGYTF

V: TRBV7-9
size: .
D: .
J: TRBJ2-7
DNA: TGTGCCAGCAGCTTAGGTACGGTGGATCACGAGCAGTACTTC
CDR3: CASSLGTVDHEQYF

V: TRBV9
size: .
D: TRBD2
J: TRBJ2-7
DNA: TGTGCCAGCAGCCCCCGGGAGGCGGCCTACGAGCAGTACTTC
CDR3: CASSPREAAYEQYF

V: TRBV19
size: .
D: TRBD2
J: TRBJ2-1
DNA: TGTGCCAGTAGTATAACTAGCGGGAGGGGTAATGAGCAGTTCTTC
CDR3: CASSITSGRGNEQFF

V: TRBV6-5
size: .
D: .
J: TRBJ2-7
DNA: TGTGCCAGCAAGAGGGAGTCGGGCGAGCAGTACTTC
CDR3: CASKRESGEQYF

V: TRBV19
size: .
D: .
J: TRBJ1-1
DNA: TGTGCCAGTAGAAAAAGCGGATTGTCAACCCTGGCAAGATCTGAAGCTTTCTTT
CDR3: CASRKSGLSTLARSEAFF

V: TRBV14
size: .
D: .
J: TRBJ1-2
DNA: TGTGCCAGCAGCCAAACAGTCCGAGGAAACTATGGCTACACCTTC
CDR3: CASSQTVRGNYGYTF

V: TRBV27
size: .
D: .
J: TRBJ2-7
DNA: TGTGCCAGCAGTACAGGGTTGCGGTACGAGCAGTACTTC
CDR3: CASSTGLRYEQYF

V: TRBV18
size: .
D: TRBD1
J: TRBJ1-2
DNA: TGTGCCAGCTCACCGGACAGGGGACAAAACTATGGCTACACCTTC
CDR3: CASSPDRGQNYGYTF

V: TRBV28
size: .
D: .
J: TRBJ1-5
DNA: TGTGCCAGCACCGCCGGAGGTGGCCGAGGCAATCAGCCCCAGCATTTT
CDR3: CASTAGGGRGNQPQHF

V: TRBV18
size: .
D: TRBD2
J: TRBJ2-2
DNA: TGTGCCAGCTCACCACTGGGGACTAGCGCCACCGGGGAGCTGTTTTTT
CDR3: CASSPLGTSATGELFF

V: TRBV19
size: .
D: TRBD2
J: TRBJ2-7
DNA: TGTGCCAGTAGTATATCGGCTAGCGGGACCTACGAGCAGTACTTC
CDR3: CASSISASGTYEQYF

V: TRBV10-1
size: .
D: .
J: TRBJ2-3
DNA: TGCGCCAGCAGTAGAAGCGGGAGCACAGATACGCAGTATTTT
CDR3: CASSRSGSTDTQYF

V: TRBV7-8
size: .
D: TRBD1
J: TRBJ2-4
DNA: TGTGCCAGCAGCTTAACAGGGGGCGGTCGAGCCAAAAACATTCAGTACTTC
CDR3: CASSLTGGGRAKNIQYF

V: TRBV11-2
size: once
D: TRBD2
J: TRBJ2-3
DNA: TGTGCCAGCAGCTCGGGGGGTACGCAGTATTTT
CDR3: CASSSGGTQYF

V: TRBV28
size: .
D: TRBD2
J: TRBJ2-7
DNA: TGTGCCAGCCGTGCACCGGGACTAAACTACGAGCAGTACTTC
CDR3: CASRAPGLNYEQYF

V: TRBV7-3
size: .
D: .
J: TRBJ1-3
DNA: TGTGCCAGCAGCCCCAACGGACTCTCTGGAAACACCATATATTTT
CDR3: CASSPNGLSGNTIYF

V: TRBV9
size: once
D: TRBD2
J: TRBJ2-5
DNA: TGTGCCAGCAGCGGGGGGACTAGCGGCCAAGAGACCCAGTACTTC
CDR3: CASSGGTSGQETQYF

V: TRBV4-2
size: .
D: .
J: TRBJ2-3
DNA: TGTGCCAGCAGCGTACACAGGACCCTTAGCACAGATACGCAGTATTTT
CDR3: CASSVHRTLSTDTQYF

V: TRBV11-2
size: .
D: TRBD1
J: TRBJ2-7
DNA: TGTGCCAGCAGCTTATGGCAGGGGGAATCCTACGAGCAGTACTTC
CDR3: CASSLWQGESYEQYF

V: TRBV10-1
size: .
D: .
J: TRBJ2-2
DNA: TGCGCCAGCAGTGAGTCACCCCTGTTCGGACAGAACCCCACCGGGGAGCTGTTTTTT
CDR3: CASSESPLFGQNPTGELFF

V: TRBV20-1
size: .
D: TRBD2
J: TRBJ2-7
DNA: TGCAGTGCTAGCGGGAGGGGCGAGCAGTACTTC
CDR3: CSASGRGEQYF

V: TRBV12-2
size: .
D: .
J: TRBJ1-4
DNA: TGTGCAAGTCGCTTTCGAGAAGCTGACGGAAAACTGTTTTTT
CDR3: CASRFREADGKLFF

V: TRBV7-9
size: .
D: .
J: TRBJ2-1
DNA: TGTGCCAGCAGCCCTTCCCTAGCCTACGAGCAGTTCTTC
CDR3: CASSPSLAYEQFF

V: TRBV5-1
size: .
D: .
J: TRBJ2-3
DNA: TGCGCCAGCAGCTTCCCCCTCCTCGCGGGAACCGTCGGCACAGATACGCAGTATTTT
CDR3: CASSFPLLAGTVGTDTQYF

V: TRBV28
size: .
D: TRBD1
J: TRBJ1-5
DNA: TGTGCCAGCAGCCTGGGACAGAGCAATCAGCCCCAGCATTTT
CDR3: CASSLGQSNQPQHF

V: TRBV7-2
size: .
D: TRBD1
J: TRBJ2-7
DNA: TGTGCCAGCAGCTTAGACGTCGGGACAGGGGAACGCTACGAGCAGTACTTC
CDR3: CASSLDVGTGERYEQYF

V: TRBV28
size: .
D: .
J: TRBJ2-4
DNA: TGTGCCAGCGGCTTCCCGGGGAGAGCCGCCAAAAACATTCAGTACTTC
CDR3: CASGFPGRAAKNIQYF

V: TRBV18
size: .
D: TRBD1
J: TRBJ2-7
DNA: TGTGCCAGCTCACCACCGGGACAGGGGACTCTCCAACTCTCCTACGAGCAGTACTTC
CDR3: CASSPPGQGTLQLSYEQYF

V: TRBV5-6
size: .
D: .
J: TRBJ1-6
DNA: TGTGCCAGCTTTCTAGGGGGTCTCCACAATTCACCCCTCCACTTT
CDR3: CASFLGGLHNSPLHF

V: TRBV29-1
size: .
D: .
J: TRBJ1-2
DNA: TGCAGCGCCAGGGTCGCCGAATCGGGCTACACCTTC
CDR3: CSARVAESGYTF

V: TRBV13
size: .
D: TRBD1
J: TRBJ2-7
DNA: TGTGCCAGCAGCAAAGGGGACAGGGGTCCCTACGAGCAGTACTTC
CDR3: CASSKGDRGPYEQYF

V: TRBV29-1
size: .
D: TRBD1
J: TRBJ2-1
DNA: TGCAGCGGGGGACAGGGGAACAACAATGAGCAGTTCTTC
CDR3: CSGGQGNNNEQFF

V: TRBV28
size: .
D: TRBD1
J: TRBJ1-3
DNA: TGTGCCAGCAGCCCAACAGGGGCCGGAAACACCATATATTTT
CDR3: CASSPTGAGNTIYF

V: TRBV28
size: .
D: TRBD1
J: TRBJ2-7
DNA: TGTGCCAGTTACGACAGGGGGCGATCCTACGAGCAGTACTTC
CDR3: CASYDRGRSYEQYF

V: TRBV5-1
size: .
D: TRBD1
J: TRBJ2-5
DNA: TGCGCCAGCGCCCGGGACAGGGTTGATGATGAGACCCAGTACTTC
CDR3: CASARDRVDDETQYF

V: TRBV6-6
size: .
D: .
J: TRBJ2-5
DNA: TGTGCCGCACAGGGCCAAGAGACCCAGTACTTC
CDR3: CAAQGQETQYF

V: TRBV9
size: .
D: .
J: TRBJ2-3
DNA: TGTGCCAGCAGCGTAGTGCCTAGCACAGATACGCAGTATTTT
CDR3: CASSVVPSTDTQYF

V: TRBV5-1
size: .
D: .
J: TRBJ1-1
DNA: TGCGCCAGCAGCTTGGTCCCGGGACGCCTCTCGAGAGCTTTCTTT
CDR3: CASSLVPGRLSRAFF